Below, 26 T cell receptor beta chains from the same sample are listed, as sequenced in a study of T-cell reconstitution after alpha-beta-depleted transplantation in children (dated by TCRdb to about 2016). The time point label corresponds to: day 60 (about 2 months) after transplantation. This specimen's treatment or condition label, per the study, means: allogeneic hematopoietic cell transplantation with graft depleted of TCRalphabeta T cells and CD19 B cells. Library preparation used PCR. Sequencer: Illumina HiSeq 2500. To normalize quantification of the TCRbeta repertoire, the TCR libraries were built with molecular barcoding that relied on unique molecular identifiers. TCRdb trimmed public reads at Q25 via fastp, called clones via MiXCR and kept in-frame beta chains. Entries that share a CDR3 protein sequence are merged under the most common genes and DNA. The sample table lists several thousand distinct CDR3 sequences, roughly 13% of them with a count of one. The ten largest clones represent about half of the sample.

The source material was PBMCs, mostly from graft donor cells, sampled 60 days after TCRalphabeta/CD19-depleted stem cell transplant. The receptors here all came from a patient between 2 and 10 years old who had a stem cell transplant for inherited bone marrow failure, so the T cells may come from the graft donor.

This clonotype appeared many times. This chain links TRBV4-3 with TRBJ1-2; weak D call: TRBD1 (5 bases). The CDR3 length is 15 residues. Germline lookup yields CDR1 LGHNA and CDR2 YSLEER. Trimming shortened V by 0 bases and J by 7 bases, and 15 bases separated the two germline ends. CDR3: CASSQDGRGEGGYTF. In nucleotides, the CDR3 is TGCGCCAGCAGCCAAGATGGGCGGGGGGAGGGTGGCTACACCTTC.

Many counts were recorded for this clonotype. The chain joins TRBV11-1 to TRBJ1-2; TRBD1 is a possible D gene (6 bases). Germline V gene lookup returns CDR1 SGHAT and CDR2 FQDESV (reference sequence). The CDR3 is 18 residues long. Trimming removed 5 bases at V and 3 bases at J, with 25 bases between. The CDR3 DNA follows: TGTGCCAGCAGCCGGAAGGTGGCAGGGGTCGGAGTCGACTATGGCTACACCTTC. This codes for CASSRKVAGVGVDYGYTF.

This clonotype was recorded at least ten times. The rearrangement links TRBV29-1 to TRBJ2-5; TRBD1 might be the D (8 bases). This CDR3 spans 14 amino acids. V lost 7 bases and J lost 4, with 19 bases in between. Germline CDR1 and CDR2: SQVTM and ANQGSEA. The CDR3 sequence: CSADRGGSGETQYF. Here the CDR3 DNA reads TGCAGCGCCGACAGGGGAGGGTCTGGAGAGACCCAGTACTTC.

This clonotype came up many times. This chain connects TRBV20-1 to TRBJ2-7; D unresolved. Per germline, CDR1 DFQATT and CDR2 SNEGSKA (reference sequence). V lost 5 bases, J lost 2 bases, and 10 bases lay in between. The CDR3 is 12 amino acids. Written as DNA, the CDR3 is TGCAGTGCTGTGGGAATCGCCTACGAGCAGTACTTC. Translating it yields CSAVGIAYEQYF.

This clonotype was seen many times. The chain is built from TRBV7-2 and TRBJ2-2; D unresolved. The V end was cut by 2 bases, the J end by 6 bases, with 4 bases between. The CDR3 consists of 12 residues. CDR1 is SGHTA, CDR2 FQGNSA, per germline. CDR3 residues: CASSLLAGELFF. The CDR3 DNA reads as TGTGCCAGCAGCTTACTGGCCGGGGAGCTGTTTTTT.

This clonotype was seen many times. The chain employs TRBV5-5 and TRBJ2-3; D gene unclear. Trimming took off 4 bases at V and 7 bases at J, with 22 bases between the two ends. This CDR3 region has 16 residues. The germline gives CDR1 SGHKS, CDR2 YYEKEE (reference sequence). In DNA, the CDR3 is TGTGCCAGCAGCCACCGTCTGCCCTCGGGCACGCATACGCAGTATTTT. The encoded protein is CASSHRLPSGTHTQYF. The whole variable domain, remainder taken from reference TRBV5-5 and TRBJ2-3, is DAGVTQSPTHLIKTRGQQVTLRCSPISGHKSVSWYQQVLGQGPQFIFQYYEKEERGRGNFPDRFSARQFPNYSSELNVNALLLGDSALYLCASSHRLPSGTHTQYFGPGTRLTVL.

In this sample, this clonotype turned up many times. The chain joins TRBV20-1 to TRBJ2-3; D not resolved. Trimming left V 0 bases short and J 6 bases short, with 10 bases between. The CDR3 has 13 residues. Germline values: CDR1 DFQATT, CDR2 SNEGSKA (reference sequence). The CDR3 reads CSAREVTRDTQYF. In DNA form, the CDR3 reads TGCAGTGCTAGAGAAGTCACGAGGGATACGCAGTATTTT.

The CDR3 sequence: CSANEFSYEQYF. DNA of the CDR3: TGCAGTGCTAATGAATTCTCCTACGAGCAGTACTTC. J is TRBJ2-7 and V is TRBV20-1; D is undetermined. Between the trimmed V and J ends, which lost 4 bases and 0 bases, there was a span of 7 bases. The CDR3 spans 12 residues. CDR1 and CDR2 (germline): DFQATT, SNEGSKA (reference sequence).

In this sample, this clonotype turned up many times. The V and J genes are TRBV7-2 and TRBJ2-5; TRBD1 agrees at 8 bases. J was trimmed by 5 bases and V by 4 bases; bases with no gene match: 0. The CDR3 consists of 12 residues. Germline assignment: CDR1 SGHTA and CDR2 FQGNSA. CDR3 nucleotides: TGTGCCAGCAGCTGGACAGGGGAGACCCAGTACTTC. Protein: CASSWTGETQYF.

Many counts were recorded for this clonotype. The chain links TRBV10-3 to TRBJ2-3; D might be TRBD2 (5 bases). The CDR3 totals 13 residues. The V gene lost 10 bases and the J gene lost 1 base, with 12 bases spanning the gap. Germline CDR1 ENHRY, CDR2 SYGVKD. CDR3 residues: CATSPAGTDTQYF. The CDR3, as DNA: TGTGCCACCTCCCCAGCGGGCACAGATACGCAGTATTTT.

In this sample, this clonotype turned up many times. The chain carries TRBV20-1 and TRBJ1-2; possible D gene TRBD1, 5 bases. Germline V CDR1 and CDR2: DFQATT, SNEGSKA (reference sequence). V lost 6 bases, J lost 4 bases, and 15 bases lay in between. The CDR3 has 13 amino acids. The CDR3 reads CSAIRDGGYGYTF. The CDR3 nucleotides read TGCAGTGCCATCCGGGACGGAGGCTATGGCTACACCTTC.

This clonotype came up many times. The chain's CDR3 is CASSTGLAGGPYEQYF. The CDR3 DNA follows: TGCGCCAGCAGCACGGGACTAGCGGGAGGGCCCTACGAGCAGTACTTC. The V call is TRBV5-1, the J call TRBJ2-7, with TRBD2 identical over 16 bases. The germline V gene has CDR1 SGHRS and CDR2 YFSETQ. CDR3 length: 16 amino acids. J lost 2 bases, V lost 4 bases, and 3 bases had no gene match.

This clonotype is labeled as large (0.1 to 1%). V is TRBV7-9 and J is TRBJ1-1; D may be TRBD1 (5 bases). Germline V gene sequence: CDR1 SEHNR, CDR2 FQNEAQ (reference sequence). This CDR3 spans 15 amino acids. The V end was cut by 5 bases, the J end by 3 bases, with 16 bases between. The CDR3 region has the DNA TGTGCCAGCAGCCTGGGTTGGGGCGCTTACACTGAAGCTTTCTTT. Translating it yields CASSLGWGAYTEAFF.

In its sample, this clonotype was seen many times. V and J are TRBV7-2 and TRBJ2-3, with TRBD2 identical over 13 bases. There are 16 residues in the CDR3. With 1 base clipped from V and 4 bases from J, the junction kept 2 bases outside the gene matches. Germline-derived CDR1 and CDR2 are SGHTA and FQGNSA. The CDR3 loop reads CASSLEGLAGADTQYF. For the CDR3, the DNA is TGTGCCAGCAGCTTAGAAGGACTAGCGGGAGCAGATACGCAGTATTTT.

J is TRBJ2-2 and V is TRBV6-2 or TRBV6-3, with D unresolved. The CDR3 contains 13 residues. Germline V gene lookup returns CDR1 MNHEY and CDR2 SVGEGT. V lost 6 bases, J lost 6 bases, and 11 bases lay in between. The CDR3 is CASRRANPGELFF. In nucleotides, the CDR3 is TGTGCCAGCAGGAGAGCAAACCCCGGGGAGCTGTTTTTT.

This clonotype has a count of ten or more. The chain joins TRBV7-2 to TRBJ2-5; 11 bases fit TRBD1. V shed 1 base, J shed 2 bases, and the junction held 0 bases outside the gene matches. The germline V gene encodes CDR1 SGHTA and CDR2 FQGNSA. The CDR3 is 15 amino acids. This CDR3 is CASSLGDRGQETQYF. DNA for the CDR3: TGTGCCAGCAGCTTAGGGGACAGGGGGCAAGAGACCCAGTACTTC.

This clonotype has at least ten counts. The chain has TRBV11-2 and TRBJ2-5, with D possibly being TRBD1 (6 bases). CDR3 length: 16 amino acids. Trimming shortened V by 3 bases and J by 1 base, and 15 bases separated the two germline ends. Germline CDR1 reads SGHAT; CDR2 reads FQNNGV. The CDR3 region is CASSFTQGPTQETQYF. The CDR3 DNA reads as TGTGCCAGCAGCTTTACCCAGGGGCCCACCCAAGAGACCCAGTACTTC.

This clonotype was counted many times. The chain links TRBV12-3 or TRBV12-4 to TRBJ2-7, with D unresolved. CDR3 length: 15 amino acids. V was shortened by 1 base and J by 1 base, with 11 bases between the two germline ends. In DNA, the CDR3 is TGTGCCAGCAGTTTAGTCGACCGTCCGTCCTACGAGCAGTACTTC. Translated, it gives CASSLVDRPSYEQYF.

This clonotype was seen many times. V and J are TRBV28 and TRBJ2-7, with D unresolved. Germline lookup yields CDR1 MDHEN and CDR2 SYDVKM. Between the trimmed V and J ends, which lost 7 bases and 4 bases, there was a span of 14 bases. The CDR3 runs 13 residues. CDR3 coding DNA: TGTGCCAGCACCGGGTATGGGCAATACGAGCAGTACTTC. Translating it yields CASTGYGQYEQYF. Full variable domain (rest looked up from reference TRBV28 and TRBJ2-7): DVKVTQSSRYLVKRTGEKVFLECVQDMDHENMFWYRQDPGLGLRLIYFSYDVKMKEKGDIPEGYSVSREKKERFSLILESASTNQTSMYLCASTGYGQYEQYFGPGTRLTVT.

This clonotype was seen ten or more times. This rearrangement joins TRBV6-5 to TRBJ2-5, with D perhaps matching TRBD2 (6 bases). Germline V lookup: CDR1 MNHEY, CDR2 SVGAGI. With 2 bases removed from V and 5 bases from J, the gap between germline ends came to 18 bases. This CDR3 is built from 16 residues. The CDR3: CASSYGLGLPPETQYF. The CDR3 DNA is TGTGCCAGCAGTTACGGTCTCGGACTACCCCCGGAGACCCAGTACTTC.

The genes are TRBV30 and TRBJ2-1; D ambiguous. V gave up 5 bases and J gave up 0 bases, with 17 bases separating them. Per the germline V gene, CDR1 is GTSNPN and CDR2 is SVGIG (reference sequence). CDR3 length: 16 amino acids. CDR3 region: CAWDPRRKSSYNEQFF. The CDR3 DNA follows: TGTGCCTGGGACCCTCGACGGAAAAGCTCCTACAATGAGCAGTTCTTC.

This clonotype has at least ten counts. The CDR3 region is CASSPGRGGNQPQHF. Here the CDR3 DNA reads TGTGCCAGCAGCCCCGGGAGGGGTGGCAATCAGCCCCAGCATTTT. V usage is TRBV7-9 and J usage is TRBJ1-5; possible D gene TRBD1, 5 bases. The CDR3 runs to 15 residues. Trimming removed 5 bases at V and 2 bases at J, with 13 bases between. The germline gives CDR1 SEHNR, CDR2 FQNEAQ (reference sequence).

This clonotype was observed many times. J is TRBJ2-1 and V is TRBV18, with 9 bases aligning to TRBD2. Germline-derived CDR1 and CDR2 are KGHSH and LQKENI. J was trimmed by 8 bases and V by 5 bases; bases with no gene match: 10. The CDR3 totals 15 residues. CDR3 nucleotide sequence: TGTGCCAGCTCAATCGTGGTTAGCGGGAGCTATGAGCAGTTCTTC. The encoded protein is CASSIVVSGSYEQFF.

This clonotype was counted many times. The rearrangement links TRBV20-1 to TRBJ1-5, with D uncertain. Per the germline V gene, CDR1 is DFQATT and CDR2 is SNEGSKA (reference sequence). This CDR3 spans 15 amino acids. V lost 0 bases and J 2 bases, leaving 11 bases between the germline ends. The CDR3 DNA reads TGCAGTGCTAGAGATCTGGTCGCGGGCAATCAGCCCCAGCATTTT. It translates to CSARDLVAGNQPQHF.

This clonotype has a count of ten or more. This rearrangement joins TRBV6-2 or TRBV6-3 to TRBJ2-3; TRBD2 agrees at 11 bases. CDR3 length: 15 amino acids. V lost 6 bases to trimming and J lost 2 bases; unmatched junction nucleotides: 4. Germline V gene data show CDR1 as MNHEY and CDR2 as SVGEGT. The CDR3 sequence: CASRRLAGYTDTQYF. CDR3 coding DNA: TGTGCCAGCAGACGACTAGCGGGATACACAGATACGCAGTATTTT.

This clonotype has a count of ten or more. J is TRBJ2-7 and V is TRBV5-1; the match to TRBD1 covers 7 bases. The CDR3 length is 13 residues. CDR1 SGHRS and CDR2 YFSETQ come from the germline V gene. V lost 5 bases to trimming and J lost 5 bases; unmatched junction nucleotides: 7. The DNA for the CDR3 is TGCGCCAGCAGGGAGACAGGGTCCCACGAGCAGTACTTC. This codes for CASRETGSHEQYF.